The rows below give T cell receptor beta chains drawn from one sample of a study of T cells in tumors after PD-1 blockade. Measured with immunoSEQ multiplex PCR; TCRdb has only the in-frame clones, and not every one. The table has about 2,000 clones, about two thirds seen once; the top ten hold roughly 12%. Sample: tumor tissue, taken before anti-PD-1 treatment. Receptor source: a human donor with basal cell carcinoma. Both conserved end residues are part of each CDR3. Each record gives: clone size, V gene, D gene, J gene, CDR3 DNA, CDR3 protein. D genes are given only for firm matches. Clone size is not always given. Where it is, it says once, few, many or a class for expanded clones.

clone size: once; V gene: TRBV5-6; D gene: TRBD2; J gene: TRBJ2-5; CDR3 DNA: TGTGCCAGCAGCCTACGGACTAGCGGGGGAGGGGAGACCCAGTACTTC; CDR3 protein: CASSLRTSGGGETQYF
clone size: .; V gene: TRBV19; D gene: TRBD2; J gene: TRBJ2-3; CDR3 DNA: TGTGCCAGTAGTACGCGGGGGGGCAGGGATACGCAGTATTTT; CDR3 protein: CASSTRGGRDTQYF
clone size: once; V gene: TRBV3-1/TRBV3-2; D gene: .; J gene: TRBJ1-3; CDR3 DNA: TGTGCCAGCAGCCTGGGGTCTTCTGGAAACACCATATATTTT; CDR3 protein: CASSLGSSGNTIYF
clone size: .; V gene: TRBV5-6; D gene: .; J gene: TRBJ2-3; CDR3 DNA: TGTGCCAGCAGCTTCCCCCTTTCCCCGAGCACAGATACGCAGTATTTT; CDR3 protein: CASSFPLSPSTDTQYF
clone size: once; V gene: TRBV19; D gene: TRBD1; J gene: TRBJ1-4; CDR3 DNA: TGTGCCAGTAGTATGGGGGACAGGGGGAATGAAAAACTGTTTTTT; CDR3 protein: CASSMGDRGNEKLFF
clone size: .; V gene: TRBV3-1/TRBV3-2; D gene: TRBD1; J gene: TRBJ2-2; CDR3 DNA: TGTGCCAGCAGCCTACAGGACAGGGTCAGCGGGGAGCTGTTTTTT; CDR3 protein: CASSLQDRVSGELFF
clone size: few; V gene: TRBV7-6; D gene: .; J gene: TRBJ1-1; CDR3 DNA: TGTGCCAGCAGCTACCTGGGGAGGGACATGAACACTGAAGCTTTCTTT; CDR3 protein: CASSYLGRDMNTEAFF
clone size: .; V gene: TRBV6-6; D gene: .; J gene: TRBJ1-2; CDR3 DNA: TGTGCCAGCAGTCCCGACAACCGAAGTGGCTACACCTTC; CDR3 protein: CASSPDNRSGYTF
clone size: large; V gene: TRBV7-2; D gene: TRBD1; J gene: TRBJ2-7; CDR3 DNA: TGTGCCAGCAGCTTAGATAGGACAGGGATGAGGGAGCAGTACTTC; CDR3 protein: CASSLDRTGMREQYF
clone size: few; V gene: TRBV3-1/TRBV3-2; D gene: .; J gene: TRBJ1-1; CDR3 DNA: TGTGCCAGCAGCCTAGGACAACTGAACACTGAAGCTTTCTTT; CDR3 protein: CASSLGQLNTEAFF
clone size: .; V gene: TRBV6-6; D gene: TRBD1; J gene: TRBJ2-5; CDR3 DNA: TGTGCCAGCAGTCGGGACAGCCAAGAGACCCAGTACTTC; CDR3 protein: CASSRDSQETQYF
clone size: .; V gene: TRBV30; D gene: .; J gene: TRBJ1-2; CDR3 DNA: TGTGCCTGGACGGGGGACGGCTATGGCTACACCTTC; CDR3 protein: CAWTGDGYGYTF
clone size: .; V gene: TRBV5-1; D gene: .; J gene: TRBJ1-3; CDR3 DNA: TGCGCCAGCAGCTTGGGAGGGGGAAACACCATATATTTT; CDR3 protein: CASSLGGGNTIYF
clone size: .; V gene: TRBV2; D gene: TRBD2; J gene: TRBJ2-3; CDR3 DNA: TGTGCCAGCAGTGAAATGCGGGGGGCCCTCACAGATACGCAGTATTTT; CDR3 protein: CASSEMRGALTDTQYF
clone size: .; V gene: TRBV28; D gene: .; J gene: TRBJ2-7; CDR3 DNA: TGTGCCACAGAAAGGGGGGTCACCTACGAGCAGTACTTC; CDR3 protein: CATERGVTYEQYF
clone size: .; V gene: TRBV7-7; D gene: TRBD1; J gene: TRBJ2-4; CDR3 DNA: TGTGCTAGCAGTCCTGACAGGGGGAAGGCCAAAAACATTCAGTACTTC; CDR3 protein: CASSPDRGKAKNIQYF
clone size: .; V gene: TRBV27; D gene: .; J gene: TRBJ1-4; CDR3 DNA: TGTGCCAGCAGTTTTGGTAGAACTAATGAAAAACTGTTTTTT; CDR3 protein: CASSFGRTNEKLFF
clone size: .; V gene: TRBV11-2; D gene: .; J gene: TRBJ1-1; CDR3 DNA: TGTGCCAGCAGCTATGGGGGCCGACGGGGGAGGCCCAACACTGAAGCTTTCTTT; CDR3 protein: CASSYGGRRGRPNTEAFF
clone size: .; V gene: TRBV7-2; D gene: .; J gene: TRBJ2-7; CDR3 DNA: TGTGCCAGCAGCCCGTTCGACGGGCCCTACGAGCAGTACTTC; CDR3 protein: CASSPFDGPYEQYF
clone size: .; V gene: TRBV24-1; D gene: TRBD1; J gene: TRBJ2-3; CDR3 DNA: TGTGCCACCAGTAAAACCCCCGGGACAGGGGGCAGAGATACGCAGTATTTT; CDR3 protein: CATSKTPGTGGRDTQYF
clone size: .; V gene: TRBV10-1; D gene: TRBD1; J gene: TRBJ1-1; CDR3 DNA: TGCGCCAGCTTTCTGGGACAGGGAGTTTTTAGGACTGAAGCTTTCTTT; CDR3 protein: CASFLGQGVFRTEAFF
clone size: .; V gene: TRBV30; D gene: .; J gene: TRBJ2-7; CDR3 DNA: TGTGCCTGGAGCCCCCAGATTGGCATCAAATTC; CDR3 protein: CAWSPQIGIKF
clone size: .; V gene: TRBV10-3; D gene: TRBD1; J gene: TRBJ1-6; CDR3 DNA: TGTGCCATCAGATCAGGGGGCTTAAATAATTCACCCCTCCACTTT; CDR3 protein: CAIRSGGLNNSPLHF
clone size: .; V gene: TRBV30; D gene: .; J gene: TRBJ1-1; CDR3 DNA: TGTGCCTGGAGTGTACCGTCGCGGTACCGGGTGAACACTGAAGCTTTCTTT; CDR3 protein: CAWSVPSRYRVNTEAFF
clone size: .; V gene: TRBV27; D gene: .; J gene: TRBJ1-1; CDR3 DNA: TGTGCCAGCAGTTTCCAGGGGACCACTGAAGCTTTCTTT; CDR3 protein: CASSFQGTTEAFF
clone size: once; V gene: TRBV5-4; D gene: .; J gene: TRBJ1-2; CDR3 DNA: TGTGCCAGCAGCTTCACGGGTGCCAACTATGGCTACACCTTC; CDR3 protein: CASSFTGANYGYTF
clone size: .; V gene: TRBV24-1; D gene: TRBD1; J gene: TRBJ2-2; CDR3 DNA: TGTGCCACCAGTGACCAGGACAGGGAAACCGGGGAGCTGTTTTTT; CDR3 protein: CATSDQDRETGELFF
clone size: .; V gene: TRBV5-1; D gene: .; J gene: TRBJ2-1; CDR3 DNA: TGCGCCAGCAGCTTCTCCACAGACAATGAGCAGTTCTTC; CDR3 protein: CASSFSTDNEQFF
clone size: few; V gene: TRBV5-1; D gene: TRBD1; J gene: TRBJ2-2; CDR3 DNA: TGCGCCAGCAGCGGGGACAGGGTCGGCACCGGGGAGCTGTTTTTT; CDR3 protein: CASSGDRVGTGELFF